This TCR beta chain comes out of a study of blood T cell repertoires in COVID-19. Looking at the study overall: Both acute and convalescent COVID-19 samples were obtained from the United States, Italy and Spain.

CDR3 length equals 13 residues. The germline CDR1 and CDR2 sequences are MNHEY and SVGEGT. Trimming stripped 6 bases from V and 1 base from J, with 9 bases between. Profiled with immunoSEQ multiplex PCR; TCRdb holds only in-frame clones, not every one. This table has 200,000 to 250,000 clones, 86% appearing once. The receptor comes from a woman aged 40 to 50 with acute COVID-19. This chain links TRBV6-2 or TRBV6-3 with TRBJ1-1; no reliable D call. The sequenced material came from PBMCs or T cells enriched from blood (not recorded which). The CDR3 region has the DNA TGTGCCAGCAGCCGCAGCGAGAACACTGAAGCTTTCTTT. It yields the protein CASSRSENTEAFF.